This T cell receptor (beta chain) comes out of a study of blood T cell repertoires in COVID-19. On the study more broadly: The United States, Italy and Spain provided the acute and convalescent COVID-19 samples. T cells, B-cell-depleted T cells, or PBMCs supplied cDNA or gDNA.

CDR1 is SGHAT and CDR2 is FQNNGV in the germline V gene. The CDR3 has 14 residues. The V and J ends lost 5 bases and 1 base respectively, with 11 bases between them. As originally analysed: Amplification with reference gene primers provided the estimates of nucleated cell counts. TCRdb's copy holds only in-frame clones and misses some; the assay was immunoSEQ multiplex PCR. The V and J calls and clone size were taken over from that table, and D and trimming were inferred from the DNA. Of about 140,000 clones listed, less than 85% are singletons. The rearrangement uses TRBV11-2 and TRBJ2-5, with TRBD2 as a possible D gene (6 bases). The sequenced material came from peripheral blood. The TCR comes from a woman of 80 years or more in a cohort sampled during active or convalescent COVID-19. This CDR3 reads CASSARDSQETQYF. As DNA, the CDR3 is TGTGCCAGCAGCGCTCGGGACTCCCAAGAGACCCAGTACTTC.